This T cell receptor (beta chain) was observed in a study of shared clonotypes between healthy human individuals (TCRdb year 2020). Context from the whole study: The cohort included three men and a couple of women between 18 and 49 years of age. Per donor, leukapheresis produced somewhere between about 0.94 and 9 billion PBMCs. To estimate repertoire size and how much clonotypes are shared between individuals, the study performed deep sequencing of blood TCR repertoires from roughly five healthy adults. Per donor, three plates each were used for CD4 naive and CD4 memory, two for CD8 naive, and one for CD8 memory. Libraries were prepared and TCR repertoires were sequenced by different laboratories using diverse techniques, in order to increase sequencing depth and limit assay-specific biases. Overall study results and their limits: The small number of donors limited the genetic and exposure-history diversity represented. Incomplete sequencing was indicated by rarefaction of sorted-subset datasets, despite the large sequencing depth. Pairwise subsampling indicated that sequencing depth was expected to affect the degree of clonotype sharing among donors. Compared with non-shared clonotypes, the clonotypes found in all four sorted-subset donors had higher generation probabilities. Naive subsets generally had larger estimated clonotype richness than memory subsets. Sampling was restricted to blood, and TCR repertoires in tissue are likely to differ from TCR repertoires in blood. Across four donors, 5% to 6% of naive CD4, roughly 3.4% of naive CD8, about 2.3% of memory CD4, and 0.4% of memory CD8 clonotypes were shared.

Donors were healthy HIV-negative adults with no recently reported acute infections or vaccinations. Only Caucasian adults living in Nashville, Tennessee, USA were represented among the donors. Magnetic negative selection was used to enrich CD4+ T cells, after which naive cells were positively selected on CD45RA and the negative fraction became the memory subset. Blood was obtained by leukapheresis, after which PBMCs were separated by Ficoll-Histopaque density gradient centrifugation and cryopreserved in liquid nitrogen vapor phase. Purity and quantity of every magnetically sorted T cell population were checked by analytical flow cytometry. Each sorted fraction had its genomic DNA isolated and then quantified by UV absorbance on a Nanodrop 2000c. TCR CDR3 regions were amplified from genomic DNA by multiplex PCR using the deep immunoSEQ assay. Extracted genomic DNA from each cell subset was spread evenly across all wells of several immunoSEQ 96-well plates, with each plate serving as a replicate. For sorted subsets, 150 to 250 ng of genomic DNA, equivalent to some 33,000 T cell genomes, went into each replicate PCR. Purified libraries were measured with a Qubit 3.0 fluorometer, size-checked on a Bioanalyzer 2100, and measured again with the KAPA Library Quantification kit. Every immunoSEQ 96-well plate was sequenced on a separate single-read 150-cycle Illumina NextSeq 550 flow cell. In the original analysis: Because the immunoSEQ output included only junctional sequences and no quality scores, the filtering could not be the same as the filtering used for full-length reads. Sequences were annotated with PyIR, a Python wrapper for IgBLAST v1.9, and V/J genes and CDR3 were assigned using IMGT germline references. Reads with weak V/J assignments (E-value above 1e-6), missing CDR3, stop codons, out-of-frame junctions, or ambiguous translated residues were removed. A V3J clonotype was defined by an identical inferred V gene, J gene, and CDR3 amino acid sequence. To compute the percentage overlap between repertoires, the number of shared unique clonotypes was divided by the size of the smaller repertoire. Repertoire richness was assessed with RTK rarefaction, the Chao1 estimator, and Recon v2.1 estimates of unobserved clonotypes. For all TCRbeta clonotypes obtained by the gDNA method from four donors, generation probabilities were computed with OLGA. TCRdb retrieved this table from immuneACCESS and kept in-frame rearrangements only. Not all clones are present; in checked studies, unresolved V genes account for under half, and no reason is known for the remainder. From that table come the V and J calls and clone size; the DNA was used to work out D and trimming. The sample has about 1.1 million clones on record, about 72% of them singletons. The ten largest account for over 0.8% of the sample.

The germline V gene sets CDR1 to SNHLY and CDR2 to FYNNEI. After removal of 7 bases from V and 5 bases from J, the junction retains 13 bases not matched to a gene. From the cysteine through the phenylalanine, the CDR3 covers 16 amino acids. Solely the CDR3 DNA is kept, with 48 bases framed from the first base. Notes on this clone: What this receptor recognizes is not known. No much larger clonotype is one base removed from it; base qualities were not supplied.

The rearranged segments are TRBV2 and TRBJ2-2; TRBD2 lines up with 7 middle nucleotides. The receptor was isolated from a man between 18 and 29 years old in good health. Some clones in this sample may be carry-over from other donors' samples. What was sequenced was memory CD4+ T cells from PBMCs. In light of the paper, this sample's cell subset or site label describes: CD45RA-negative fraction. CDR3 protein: CASTVGGRGETGELFF. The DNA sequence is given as TGTGCCAGCACCGTGGGCGGGAGAGGTGAAACCGGGGAGCTGTTTTTT.